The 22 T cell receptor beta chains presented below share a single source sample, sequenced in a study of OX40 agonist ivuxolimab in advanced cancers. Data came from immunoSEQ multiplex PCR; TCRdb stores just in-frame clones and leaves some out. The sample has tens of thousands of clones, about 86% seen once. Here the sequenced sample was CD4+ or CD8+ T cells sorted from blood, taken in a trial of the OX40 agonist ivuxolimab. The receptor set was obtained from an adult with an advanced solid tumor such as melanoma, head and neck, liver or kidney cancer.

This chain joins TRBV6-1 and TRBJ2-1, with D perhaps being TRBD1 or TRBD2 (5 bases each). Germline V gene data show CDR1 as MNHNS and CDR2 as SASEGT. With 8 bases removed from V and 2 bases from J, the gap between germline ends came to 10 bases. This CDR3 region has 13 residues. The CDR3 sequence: CASGWGTYNEQFF. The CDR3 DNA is TGTGCCAGCGGGTGGGGGACCTACAATGAGCAGTTCTTC.

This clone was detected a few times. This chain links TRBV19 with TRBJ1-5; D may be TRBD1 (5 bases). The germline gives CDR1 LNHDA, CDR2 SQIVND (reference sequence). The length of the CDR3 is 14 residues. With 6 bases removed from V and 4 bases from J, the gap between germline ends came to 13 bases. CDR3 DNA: TGTGCCAGTAGGGTCGAGACAGTTAATCAGCCCCAGCATTTT. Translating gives CASRVETVNQPQHF.

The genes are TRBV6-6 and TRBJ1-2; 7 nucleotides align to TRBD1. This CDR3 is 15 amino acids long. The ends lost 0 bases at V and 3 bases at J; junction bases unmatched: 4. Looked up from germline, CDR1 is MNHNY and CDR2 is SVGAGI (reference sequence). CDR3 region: CASSYSPGGHYGYTF. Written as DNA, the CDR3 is TGTGCCAGCAGTTACTCGCCAGGGGGACACTATGGCTACACCTTC.

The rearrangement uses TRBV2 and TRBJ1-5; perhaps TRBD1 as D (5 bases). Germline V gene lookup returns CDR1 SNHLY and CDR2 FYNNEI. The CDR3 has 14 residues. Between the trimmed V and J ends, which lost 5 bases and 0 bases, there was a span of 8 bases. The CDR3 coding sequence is TGTGCCAGCAGTCACAGGTATAGCAATCAGCCCCAGCATTTT. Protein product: CASSHRYSNQPQHF. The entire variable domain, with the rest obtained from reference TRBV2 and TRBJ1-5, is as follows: EPEVTQTPSHQVTQMGQEVILRCVPISNHLYFYWYRQILGQKVEFLVSFYNNEISEKSEIFDDQFSVERPDGSNFTLKIRSTKLEDSAMYFCASSHRYSNQPQHFGDGTRLSIL.

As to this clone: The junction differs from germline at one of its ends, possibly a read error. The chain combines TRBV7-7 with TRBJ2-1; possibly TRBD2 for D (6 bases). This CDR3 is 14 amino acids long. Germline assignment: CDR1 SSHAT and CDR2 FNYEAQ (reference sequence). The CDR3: CASSLMEGSNEQFF. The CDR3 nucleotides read TGTGCTAGCAGCCTTATGGAGGGCTCGAATGAGCAGTTCTTC.

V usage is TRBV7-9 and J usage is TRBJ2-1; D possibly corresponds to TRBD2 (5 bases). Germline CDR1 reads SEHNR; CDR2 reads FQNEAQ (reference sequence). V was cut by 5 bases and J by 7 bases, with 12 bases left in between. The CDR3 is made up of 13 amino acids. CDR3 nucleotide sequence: TGTGCCAGCAGCCTAAACTCGGGGAATGAGCAGTTCTTC. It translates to CASSLNSGNEQFF.

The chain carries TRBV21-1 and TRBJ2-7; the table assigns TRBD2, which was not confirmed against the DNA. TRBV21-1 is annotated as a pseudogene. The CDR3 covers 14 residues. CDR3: CASKWFSGGHEQYF. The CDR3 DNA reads TGTGCCAGCAAATGGTTTTCAGGAGGCCACGAGCAGTACTTC.

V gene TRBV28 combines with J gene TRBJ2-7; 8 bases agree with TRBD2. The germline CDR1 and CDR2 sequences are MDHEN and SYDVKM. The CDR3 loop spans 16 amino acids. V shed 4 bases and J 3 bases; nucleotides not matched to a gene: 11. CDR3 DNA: TGTGCCAGCAGTTCCCCTGGGGCTAGCGGGCTCTACGAGCAGTACTTC. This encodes CASSSPGASGLYEQYF.

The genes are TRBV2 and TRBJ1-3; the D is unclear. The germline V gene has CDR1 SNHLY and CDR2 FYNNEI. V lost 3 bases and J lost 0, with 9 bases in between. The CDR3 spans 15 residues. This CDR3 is CASSEYGSSGNTIYF. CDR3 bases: TGTGCCAGCAGTGAGTACGGAAGCTCTGGAAACACCATATATTTT.

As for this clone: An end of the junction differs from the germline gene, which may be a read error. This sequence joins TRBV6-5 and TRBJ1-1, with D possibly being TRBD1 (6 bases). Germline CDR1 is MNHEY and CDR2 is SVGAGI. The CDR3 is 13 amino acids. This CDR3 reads CASSDSGVAEAFF. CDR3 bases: TGTGCCAGCAGTGACTCAGGGGTGGCTGAAGCTTTCTTT.

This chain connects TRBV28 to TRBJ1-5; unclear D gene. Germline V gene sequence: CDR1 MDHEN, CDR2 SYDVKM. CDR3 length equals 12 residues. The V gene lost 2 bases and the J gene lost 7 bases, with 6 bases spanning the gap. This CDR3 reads CASSLTGQPQHF. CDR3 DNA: TGTGCCAGCAGTTTAACCGGACAGCCCCAGCATTTT.

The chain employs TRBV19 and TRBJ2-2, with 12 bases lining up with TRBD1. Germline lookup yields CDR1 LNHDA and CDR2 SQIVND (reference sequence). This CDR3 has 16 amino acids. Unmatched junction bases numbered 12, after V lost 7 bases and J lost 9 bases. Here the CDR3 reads CASTPWGQGAHRELFF. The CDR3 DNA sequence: TGTGCCAGTACCCCCTGGGGACAGGGGGCTCATCGGGAGCTGTTTTTT.

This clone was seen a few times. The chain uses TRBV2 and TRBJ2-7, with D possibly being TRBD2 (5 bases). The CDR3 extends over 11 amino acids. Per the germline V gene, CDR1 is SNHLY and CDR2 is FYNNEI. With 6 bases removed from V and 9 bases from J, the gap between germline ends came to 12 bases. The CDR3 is CASRIEGGQYF. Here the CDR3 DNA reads TGTGCCAGCAGGATTGAGGGCGGGCAGTACTTC.

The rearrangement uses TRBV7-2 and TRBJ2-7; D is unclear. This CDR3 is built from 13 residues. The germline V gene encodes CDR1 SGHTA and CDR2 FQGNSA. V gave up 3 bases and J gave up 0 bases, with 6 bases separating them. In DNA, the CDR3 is TGTGCCAGCAGCTTCGGATTCTCCTACGAGCAGTACTTC. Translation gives CASSFGFSYEQYF.

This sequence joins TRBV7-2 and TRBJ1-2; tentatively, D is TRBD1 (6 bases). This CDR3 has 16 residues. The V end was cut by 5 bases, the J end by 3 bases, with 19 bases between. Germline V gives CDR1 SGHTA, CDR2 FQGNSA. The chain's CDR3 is CASSPRGGRLDYGYTF. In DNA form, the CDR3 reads TGTGCCAGCAGCCCGCGGGGGGGGCGATTGGACTATGGCTACACCTTC. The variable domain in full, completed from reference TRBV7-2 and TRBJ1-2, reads GAGVSQSPSNKVTEKGKDVELRCDPISGHTALYWYRQSLGQGLEFLIYFQGNSAPDKSGLPSDRFSAERTGGSVSTLTIQRTQQEDSAVYLCASSPRGGRLDYGYTFGSGTRLTVV.

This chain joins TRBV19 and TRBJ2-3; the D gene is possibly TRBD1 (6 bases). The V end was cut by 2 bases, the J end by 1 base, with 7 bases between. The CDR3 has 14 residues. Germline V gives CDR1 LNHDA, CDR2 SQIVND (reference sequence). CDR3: CASSINRGTDTQYF. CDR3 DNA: TGTGCCAGTAGTATAAACAGGGGCACAGATACGCAGTATTTT.

CDR3 residues: CASSRQLAGGYEQYF. The CDR3 DNA sequence: TGCGCCAGCAGCCGGCAACTAGCGGGAGGCTACGAGCAGTACTTC. The J gene is TRBJ2-7, the V gene TRBV4-1; 12 bases map to TRBD2. This CDR3 contains 15 residues. Germline CDR1 and CDR2: MGHRA and YSYEKL. V lost 4 bases to trimming and J lost 3 bases; unmatched junction nucleotides: 4.

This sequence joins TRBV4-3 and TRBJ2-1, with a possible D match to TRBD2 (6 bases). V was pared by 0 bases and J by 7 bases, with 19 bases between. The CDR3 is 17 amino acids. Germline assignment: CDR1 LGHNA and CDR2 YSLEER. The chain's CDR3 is CASSQDSVGSRVNEQFF. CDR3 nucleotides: TGCGCCAGCAGCCAAGATAGTGTCGGGAGCCGAGTAAATGAGCAGTTCTTC.

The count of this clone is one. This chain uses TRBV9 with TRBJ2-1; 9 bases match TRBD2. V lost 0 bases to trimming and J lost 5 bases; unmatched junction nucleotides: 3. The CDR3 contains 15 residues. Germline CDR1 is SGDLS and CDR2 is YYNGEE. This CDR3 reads CASSVGLAEHNEQFF. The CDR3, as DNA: TGTGCCAGCAGCGTAGGACTAGCGGAACACAATGAGCAGTTCTTC.

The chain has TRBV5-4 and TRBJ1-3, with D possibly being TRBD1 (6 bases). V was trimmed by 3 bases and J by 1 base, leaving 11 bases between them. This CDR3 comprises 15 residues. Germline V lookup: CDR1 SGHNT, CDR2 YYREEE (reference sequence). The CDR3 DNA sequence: TGTGCCAGCAGCTACGGGGGGCAATCTGGAAACACCATATATTTT. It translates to CASSYGGQSGNTIYF. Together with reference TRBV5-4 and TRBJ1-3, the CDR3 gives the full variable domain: ETGVTQSPTHLIKTRGQQVTLRCSSQSGHNTVSWYQQALGQGPQFIFQYYREEENGRGNFPPRFSGLQFPNYSSELNVNALELDDSALYLCASSYGGQSGNTIYFGEGSWLTVV.

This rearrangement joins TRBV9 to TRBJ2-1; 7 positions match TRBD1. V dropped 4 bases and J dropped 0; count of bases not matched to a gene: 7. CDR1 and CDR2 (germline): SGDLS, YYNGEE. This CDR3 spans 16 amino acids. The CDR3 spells CASSPQGESSYNEQFF. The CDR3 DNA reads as TGTGCCAGCAGCCCCCAGGGGGAAAGCTCCTACAATGAGCAGTTCTTC.

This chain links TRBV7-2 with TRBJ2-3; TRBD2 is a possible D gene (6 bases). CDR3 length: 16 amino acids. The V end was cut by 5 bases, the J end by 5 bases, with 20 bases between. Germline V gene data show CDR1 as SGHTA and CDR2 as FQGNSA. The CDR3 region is CASSISLAPGGDTQYF. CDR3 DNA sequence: TGTGCCAGCAGCATATCTCTAGCGCCCGGGGGAGATACGCAGTATTTT.